A single TCR beta chain is shown here with its context. TCRdb keeps only in-frame clones here, not all; method: immunoSEQ multiplex PCR. Among around 13,000 clones listed, 84% were seen once. This record belongs to a study of OX40 agonist ivuxolimab in advanced cancers. The sequence came from an adult with an advanced solid tumor such as melanoma, head and neck, liver or kidney cancer. The sample was CD4+ or CD8+ T cells sorted from blood, taken in a trial of the OX40 agonist ivuxolimab.

DNA of the CDR3: TGTGCCAGCAGCAACTTGGTAGCGGGACGCTCCTACGAGCAGTACTTC. Its translation is CASSNLVAGRSYEQYF. V and J are TRBV7-9 and TRBJ2-7; the match to TRBD2 covers 8 bases. The CDR3 runs to 16 residues. J gave up 0 bases and V 5 bases, and 9 bases lay outside the gene matches. Germline V lookup: CDR1 SEHNR, CDR2 FQNEAQ (reference sequence).